This record covers a single TCR beta chain. Antigen specificity is unknown. This CDR3 contains 14 residues. Trimming pared 3 bases from V and 5 bases from J, leaving 14 bases between. Germline CDR1 is SGHKS and CDR2 is YYEKEE (reference sequence). PBMCs were obtained from 9 to 10 ml fresh peripheral blood. The sample belongs to a study of T cells in Graves' hyperthyroidism and ophthalmopathy. Broader study findings: Ophthalmopathy and stable hyperthyroidism were separated by a 13 V-J model.

TCR beta CDR3 region amplification was performed from RNA transcripts. First-round RT-PCR of the TCR CDR3 relied on the HTBI primer set. TCRdb processed the multiplex PCR reads anew with MiXCR; each CDR3 protein has one entry. The sample contains over 700,000 distinct CDR3 sequences, around 38% of which appear only once. The source material was blood. This chain links TRBV5-5 with TRBJ2-5; D gene uncertain. The sequence came from a man younger than 35 with Graves' hyperthyroidism. CDR3 in amino acids: CASSSPGSVETQYF. The CDR3 DNA sequence: TGTGCCAGCAGCTCTCCCGGGTCGGTGGAGACCCAGTACTTC.